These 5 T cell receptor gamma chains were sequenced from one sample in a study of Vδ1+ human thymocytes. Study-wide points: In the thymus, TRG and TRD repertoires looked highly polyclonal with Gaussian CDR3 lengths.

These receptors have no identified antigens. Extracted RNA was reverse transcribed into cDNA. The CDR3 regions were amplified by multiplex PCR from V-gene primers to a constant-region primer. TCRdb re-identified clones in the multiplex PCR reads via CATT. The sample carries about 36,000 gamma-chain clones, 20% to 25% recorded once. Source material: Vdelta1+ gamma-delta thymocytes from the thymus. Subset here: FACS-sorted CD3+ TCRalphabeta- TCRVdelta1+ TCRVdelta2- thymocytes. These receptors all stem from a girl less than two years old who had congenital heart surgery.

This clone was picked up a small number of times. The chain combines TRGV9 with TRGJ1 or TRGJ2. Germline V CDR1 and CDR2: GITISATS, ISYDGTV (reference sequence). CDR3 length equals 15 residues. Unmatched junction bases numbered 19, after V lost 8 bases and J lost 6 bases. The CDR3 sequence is CALYPSFPMIYKKLF. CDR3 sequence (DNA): TGTGCCTTGTATCCCTCTTTCCCTATGATTTATAAGAAACTCTTT.

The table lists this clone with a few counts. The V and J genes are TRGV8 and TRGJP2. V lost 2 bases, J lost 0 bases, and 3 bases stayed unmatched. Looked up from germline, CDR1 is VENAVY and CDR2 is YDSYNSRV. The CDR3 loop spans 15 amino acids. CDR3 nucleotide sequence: TGTGCCACCTGGGATATCAATAGTAGTGATTGGATCAAGACGTTT. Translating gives CATWDINSSDWIKTF.

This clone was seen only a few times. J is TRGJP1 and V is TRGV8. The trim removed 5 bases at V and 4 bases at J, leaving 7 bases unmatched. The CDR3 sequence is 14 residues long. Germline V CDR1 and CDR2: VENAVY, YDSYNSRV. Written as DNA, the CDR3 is TGTGCCACCTGGGTATCCTTCACTGGTTGGTTCAAGATATTT. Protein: CATWVSFTGWFKIF.

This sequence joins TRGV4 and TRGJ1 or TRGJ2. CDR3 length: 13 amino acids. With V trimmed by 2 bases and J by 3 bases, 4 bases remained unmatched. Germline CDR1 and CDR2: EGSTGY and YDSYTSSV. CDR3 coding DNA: TGTGCCACCTGGGATGCTCGTTATTATAAGAAACTCTTT. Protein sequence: CATWDARYYKKLF.

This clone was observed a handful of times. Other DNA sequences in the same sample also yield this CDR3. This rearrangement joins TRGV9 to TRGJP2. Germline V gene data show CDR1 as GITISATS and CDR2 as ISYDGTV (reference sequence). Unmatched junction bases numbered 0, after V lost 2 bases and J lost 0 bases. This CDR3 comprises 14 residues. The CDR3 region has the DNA TGTGCCTTGTGGGAGGATAGTAGTGATTGGATCAAGACGTTT. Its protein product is CALWEDSSDWIKTF.